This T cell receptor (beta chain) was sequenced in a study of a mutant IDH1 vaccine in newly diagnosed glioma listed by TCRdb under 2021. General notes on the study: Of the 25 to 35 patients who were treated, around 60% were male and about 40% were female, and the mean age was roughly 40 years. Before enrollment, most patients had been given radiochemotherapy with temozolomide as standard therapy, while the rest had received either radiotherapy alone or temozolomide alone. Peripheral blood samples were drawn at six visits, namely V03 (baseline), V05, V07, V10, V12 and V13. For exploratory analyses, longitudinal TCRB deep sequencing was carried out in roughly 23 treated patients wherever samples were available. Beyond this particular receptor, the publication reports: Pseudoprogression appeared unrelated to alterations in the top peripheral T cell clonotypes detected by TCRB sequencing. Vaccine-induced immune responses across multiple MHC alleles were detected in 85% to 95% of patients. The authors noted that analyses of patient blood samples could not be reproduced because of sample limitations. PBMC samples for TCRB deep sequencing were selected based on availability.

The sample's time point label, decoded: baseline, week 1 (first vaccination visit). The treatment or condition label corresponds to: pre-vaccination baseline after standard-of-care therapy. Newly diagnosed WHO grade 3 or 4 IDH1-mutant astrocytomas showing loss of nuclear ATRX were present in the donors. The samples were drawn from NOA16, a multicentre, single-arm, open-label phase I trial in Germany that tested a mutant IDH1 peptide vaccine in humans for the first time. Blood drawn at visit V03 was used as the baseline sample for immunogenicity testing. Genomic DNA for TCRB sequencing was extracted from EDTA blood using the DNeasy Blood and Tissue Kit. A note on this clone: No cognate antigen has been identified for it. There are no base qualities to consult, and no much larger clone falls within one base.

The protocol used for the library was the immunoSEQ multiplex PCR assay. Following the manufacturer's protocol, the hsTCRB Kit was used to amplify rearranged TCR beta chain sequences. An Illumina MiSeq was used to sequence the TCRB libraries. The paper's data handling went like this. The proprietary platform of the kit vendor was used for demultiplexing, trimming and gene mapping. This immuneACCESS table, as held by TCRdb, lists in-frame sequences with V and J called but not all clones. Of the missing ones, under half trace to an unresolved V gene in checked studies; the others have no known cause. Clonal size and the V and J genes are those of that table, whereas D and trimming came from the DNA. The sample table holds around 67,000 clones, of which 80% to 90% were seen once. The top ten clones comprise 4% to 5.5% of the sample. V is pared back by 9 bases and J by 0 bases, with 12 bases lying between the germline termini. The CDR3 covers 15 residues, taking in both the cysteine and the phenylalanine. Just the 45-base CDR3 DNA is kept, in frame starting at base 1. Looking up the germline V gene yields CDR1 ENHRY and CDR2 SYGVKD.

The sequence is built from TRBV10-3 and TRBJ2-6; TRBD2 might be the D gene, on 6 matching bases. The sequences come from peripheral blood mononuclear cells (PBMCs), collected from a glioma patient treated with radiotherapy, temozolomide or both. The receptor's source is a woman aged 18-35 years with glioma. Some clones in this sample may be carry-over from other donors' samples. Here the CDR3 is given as CAMAGHGSGANVLTF. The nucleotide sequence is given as TGTGCCATGGCGGGGCACGGCTCTGGGGCCAACGTCCTGACTTTC.